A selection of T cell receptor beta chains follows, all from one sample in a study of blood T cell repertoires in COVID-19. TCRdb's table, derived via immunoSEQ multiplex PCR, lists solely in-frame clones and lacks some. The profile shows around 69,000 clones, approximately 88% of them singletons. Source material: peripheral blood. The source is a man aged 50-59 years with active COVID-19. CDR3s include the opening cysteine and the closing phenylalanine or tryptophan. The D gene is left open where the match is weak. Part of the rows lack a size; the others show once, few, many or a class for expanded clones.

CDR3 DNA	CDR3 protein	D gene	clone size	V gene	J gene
TGCGCCAGCAGTGAGTCGGGGGGTGCTGAAGCTTTCTTT	CASSESGGAEAFF	.	.	TRBV10-2	TRBJ1-1
TGTGCCAGCAGTTTAGGTAGCGGGGTATACAATGAGCAGTTCTTC	CASSLGSGVYNEQFF	TRBD2	.	TRBV27	TRBJ2-1
TGTGCCAGCAGTTACTCGAGAGTTACAGATACGCAGTATTTT	CASSYSRVTDTQYF	.	.	TRBV6-2/TRBV6-3	TRBJ2-3
TGTGCCAGCAGTCCGGGAGCGGGAGGATATGAGACCCAGTACTTC	CASSPGAGGYETQYF	TRBD2	.	TRBV6-1	TRBJ2-5
TGTGCCAGCAGCAAAGTCAAGGGGGTAGGCGATACGCAGTATTTT	CASSKVKGVGDTQYF	.	once	TRBV21-1	TRBJ2-3
TGTGCCAGTAATAGCGGACAGGGCTACGAGCAGTACTTC	CASNSGQGYEQYF	TRBD1	.	TRBV19	TRBJ2-7
TGTGCCAGCTCACTTCACCGAACAGGAGCTTATAGCAATCAGCCCCAGCATTTT	CASSLHRTGAYSNQPQHF	.	.	TRBV18	TRBJ1-5
TGTGCCAGCAGCCTACTAGCGGGAGGGCGCGAGCAGTACTTC	CASSLLAGGREQYF	TRBD2	.	TRBV7-8	TRBJ2-7
TGTGCCAGCAGCCTGGGACTAGCGGGAGGACAGGATCAGTACTTC	CASSLGLAGGQDQYF	TRBD2	.	TRBV3-1/TRBV3-2	TRBJ2-4
TGTGCCAGCAGCCTTCCTCAGGGAGGCTACACCTTC	CASSLPQGGYTF	.	.	TRBV13	TRBJ1-2
TGTGCCAGCAGCTTGACGGTACTAAGCTCTGGAAACACCATATATTTT	CASSLTVLSSGNTIYF	.	.	TRBV13	TRBJ1-3
TGTGCCAGCAGCTTCCCGGGACTAGCGGGAGGCGATGAGCAGTTCTTC	CASSFPGLAGGDEQFF	TRBD2	.	TRBV5-4	TRBJ2-1
TGTGCCAGCAGCTTCGGGGGGACATCTACCGGGGAGCTGTTTTTT	CASSFGGTSTGELFF	.	.	TRBV5-4	TRBJ2-2
TGTGCCATATGGACAGGGGGCGCGGGGAATGAGCAGTTCTTC	CAIWTGGAGNEQFF	TRBD1	.	TRBV10-3	TRBJ2-1
TGTGCCAGCAGCCTCTACAGGGGACTAGCGGGGCAAGAGACCCAGTACTTC	CASSLYRGLAGQETQYF	TRBD2	few	TRBV7-9	TRBJ2-5
TGTGCCAGCAGCTTGGGACAGGGGAATGAGCAGTTCTTC	CASSLGQGNEQFF	TRBD1	.	TRBV11-3	TRBJ2-1
TGTGCCAGCAGCGTTGGGGGCCAGAAAGGCGGGGAGCTGTTTTTT	CASSVGGQKGGELFF	.	.	TRBV9	TRBJ2-2
TGTGCCACCAGCAGCCACCGGGACAGGGACACTGAAGCTTTCTTT	CATSSHRDRDTEAFF	TRBD1	once	TRBV15	TRBJ1-1
TGTGCCAGCTCACTCCTACAGGGGAAAGATGAGCAGTTCTTC	CASSLLQGKDEQFF	TRBD1	once	TRBV18	TRBJ2-1
TGTGCCAGCATCTCCGACAGGGGTTACTACGAGCAGTACTTC	CASISDRGYYEQYF	TRBD1	.	TRBV6-6	TRBJ2-7
TGTGCCAGCTCACCCTCTGACACGCGCGAGCAGTACTTC	CASSPSDTREQYF	.	.	TRBV18	TRBJ2-7
TGTGCCAGCAGCCACCTAGCGGCCGAGCAGTACTTC	CASSHLAAEQYF	TRBD2	few	TRBV3-1/TRBV3-2	TRBJ2-7
TGTGCCAGCAGTGGGACAGGTCCGTATGGCTACACCTTC	CASSGTGPYGYTF	TRBD1	.	TRBV2	TRBJ1-2
TGTGCCAGCAGCTTAGGAGTACAGGGCTTCTACAATGAGCAGTTCTTC	CASSLGVQGFYNEQFF	.	once	TRBV7-6	TRBJ2-1
TGTGCCAGCAGCCTTAGAACCACGGGCGGGTCCAAAAACATTCAGTACTTC	CASSLRTTGGSKNIQYF	.	.	TRBV7-9	TRBJ2-4
TGTGCCAGCAGCTTGTCATCAGGGATGAACACTGAAGCTTTCTTT	CASSLSSGMNTEAFF	.	.	TRBV5-4	TRBJ1-1
TGTGCCAGCAGCACGGGACTAGCGGAAGAGACCCAGTACTTC	CASSTGLAEETQYF	TRBD2	.	TRBV5-6	TRBJ2-5
TGTGCCAGCGTACCCGACATCAATCAGCCCCAGCATTTT	CASVPDINQPQHF	.	few	TRBV2	TRBJ1-5
TGTGCCTGGAGTACCGGGACTAGTTGGGGGTATGGCTACACCTTC	CAWSTGTSWGYGYTF	.	.	TRBV30	TRBJ1-2
TGTGCCAGCATGGACGGGAGCGGCTACACCTTC	CASMDGSGYTF	.	.	TRBV2	TRBJ1-2
TGTGCCAGCAGGAAGTTACCAGGGTGGAACACTGAAGCTTTCTTT	CASRKLPGWNTEAFF	.	.	TRBV6-5	TRBJ1-1
TGCAGTGCTAGTTCCCCGAAAGATCTATCTCGGGGCTACGAGCAGTACTTC	CSASSPKDLSRGYEQYF	.	.	TRBV20-1	TRBJ2-7
TGTGCCAGCAGCTGGGCCCAGGGAACTGAAGCTTTCTTT	CASSWAQGTEAFF	.	.	TRBV6-5	TRBJ1-1
TGTGCCAGCAGCCCCCGGGAGAAAGAGACCCAGTACTTC	CASSPREKETQYF	.	.	TRBV5-4	TRBJ2-5
TGTGCCAGCAGCCCCGGTGGACAGGGTTACGAGCAGTACTTC	CASSPGGQGYEQYF	TRBD1	.	TRBV7-9	TRBJ2-7
TGCGCCAGCAGCTTACCGGGACAGGGGATGGTCGAGCAGTACTTC	CASSLPGQGMVEQYF	TRBD1	.	TRBV5-1	TRBJ2-7
TGTGCCTTCAACACAGGGAGGGACACTGAAGCTTTCTTT	CAFNTGRDTEAFF	.	.	TRBV30	TRBJ1-1
TGTGCCAGCAGCTCCGGACAGGGGGGGAACTATGGCTACACCTTC	CASSSGQGGNYGYTF	TRBD1	.	TRBV6-5	TRBJ1-2
TGTGCCAGCAGCTTAGCGCTCGGCAGGGTTCAAGAGACCCAGTACTTC	CASSLALGRVQETQYF	.	.	TRBV7-2	TRBJ2-5
TGTGCCTGGAGTGGTCAGAACACCGGGGAGCTGTTTTTT	CAWSGQNTGELFF	.	.	TRBV30	TRBJ2-2
TGTGCCAGCCTCGGGGATAGGGAGTCTGGGGCCAACGTCCTGACTTTC	CASLGDRESGANVLTF	.	few	TRBV7-9	TRBJ2-6
TGTGCCAGTAGCACCCTCGTCCAGGGCTCCTATGGCTACACCTTC	CASSTLVQGSYGYTF	.	.	TRBV19	TRBJ1-2